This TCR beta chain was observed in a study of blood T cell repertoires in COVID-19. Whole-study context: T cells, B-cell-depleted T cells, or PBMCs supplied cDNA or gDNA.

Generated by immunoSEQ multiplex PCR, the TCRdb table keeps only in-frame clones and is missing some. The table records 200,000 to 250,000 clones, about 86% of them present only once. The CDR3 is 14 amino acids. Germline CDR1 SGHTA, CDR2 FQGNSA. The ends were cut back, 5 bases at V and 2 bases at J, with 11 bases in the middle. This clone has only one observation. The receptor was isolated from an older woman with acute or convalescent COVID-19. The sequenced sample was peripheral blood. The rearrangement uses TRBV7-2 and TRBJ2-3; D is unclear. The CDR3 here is CASSTVGFTDTQYF. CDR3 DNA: TGTGCCAGCAGCACGGTGGGCTTCACAGATACGCAGTATTTT.